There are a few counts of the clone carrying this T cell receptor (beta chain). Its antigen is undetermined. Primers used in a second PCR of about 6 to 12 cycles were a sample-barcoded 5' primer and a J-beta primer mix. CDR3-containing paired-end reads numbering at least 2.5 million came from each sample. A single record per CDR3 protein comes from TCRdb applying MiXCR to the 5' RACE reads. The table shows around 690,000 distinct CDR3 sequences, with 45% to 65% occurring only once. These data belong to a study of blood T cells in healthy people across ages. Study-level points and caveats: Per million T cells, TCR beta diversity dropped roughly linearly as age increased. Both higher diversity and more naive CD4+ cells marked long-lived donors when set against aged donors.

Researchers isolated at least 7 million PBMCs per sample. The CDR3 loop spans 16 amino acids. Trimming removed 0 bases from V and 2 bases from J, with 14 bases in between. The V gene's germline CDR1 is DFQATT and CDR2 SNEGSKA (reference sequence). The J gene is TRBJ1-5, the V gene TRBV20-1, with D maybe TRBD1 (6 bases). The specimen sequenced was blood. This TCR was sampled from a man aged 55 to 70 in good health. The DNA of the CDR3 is TGCAGTGCTAGAGATGTACAGGGAAGCGGCAATCAGCCCCAGCATTTT. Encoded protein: CSARDVQGSGNQPQHF.